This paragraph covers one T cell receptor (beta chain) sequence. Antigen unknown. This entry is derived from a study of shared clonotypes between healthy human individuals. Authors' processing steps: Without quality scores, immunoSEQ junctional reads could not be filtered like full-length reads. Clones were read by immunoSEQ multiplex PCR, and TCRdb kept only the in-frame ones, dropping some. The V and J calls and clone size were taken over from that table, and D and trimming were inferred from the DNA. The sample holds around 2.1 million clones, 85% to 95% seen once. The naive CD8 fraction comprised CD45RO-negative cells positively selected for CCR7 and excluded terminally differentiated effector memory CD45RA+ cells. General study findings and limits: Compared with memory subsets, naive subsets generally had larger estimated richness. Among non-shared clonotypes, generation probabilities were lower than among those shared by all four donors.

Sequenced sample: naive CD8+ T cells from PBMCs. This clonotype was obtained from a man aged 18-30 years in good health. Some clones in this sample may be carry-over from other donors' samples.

CDR3 residues: CASSQGTGGGWGSYEQYF. The DNA of the CDR3 is TGCGCCAGCAGCCAAGGGACTGGAGGAGGCTGGGGATCCTACGAGCAGTACTTC. The gene calls are TRBV4-1 and TRBJ2-7; D perhaps matches TRBD2 (5 bases). CDR1 is MGHRA and CDR2 is YSYEKL in the germline V gene. The V gene lost 1 base and the J gene lost 1 base, with 20 bases spanning the gap. The CDR3 totals 18 residues.